This TCR beta chain was profiled in a study of cytomegalovirus exposure and HLA in healthy donors. At the level of the study: The same platform used for the 650 to 700 first-cohort repertoires was also used for the roughly 120 validation repertoires, as a later analysis reported. Study-wide findings and caveats: 150 or so TCR beta chains were listed as cytomegalovirus-associated. A later analysis found first-cohort TCR clusters tended to co-occur in the roughly 120 validation repertoires. For most TCR sequences rarity was the rule, although some public TCRs occurred in many donors.

Produced via immunoSEQ multiplex PCR; TCRdb's table is partial and in-frame only. Of 150,000 to 200,000 clones listed, nearly 90% were seen once; the top ten hold around 4.4%. The CDR3 is made up of 16 amino acids. The junction had 6 bases not matched to a gene; V was cut back by 3 bases and J by 0 bases. Per the germline V gene, CDR1 is SGHRS and CDR2 is YFSETQ. Regarding this clone: Its antigen is still unknown.

The gene calls are TRBV5-1 and TRBJ1-3; 7 nucleotides line up with TRBD1. The receptor's source is a man between 18 and 29 years old in good health and CMV-seropositive. Sequencing was carried out using PBMCs. Written as DNA, the CDR3 is TGCGCCAGCAGCTCGGGACAGCCTGGCTCTGGAAACACCATATATTTT. Translating it yields CASSSGQPGSGNTIYF.